The rows below give T cell receptor beta chains drawn from one sample of a study of T cell responses to AZD1222 COVID-19 vaccine. Using immunoSEQ multiplex PCR, the repertoire was profiled, and TCRdb retains in-frame clones only, with some absent. This table holds approximately 90,000 clones, 89% found once. The sequenced sample was peripheral blood, obtained 28 days after the second AZD1222 dose. Receptor source: an adult who received the AZD1222 COVID-19 vaccine. The CDR3 runs from the conserved cysteine through the conserved F or W. Fields, in order: clone size, J gene, D gene, V gene, CDR3 DNA, CDR3 protein. The D gene is left open where the match is weak. The size field is filled for only some rows; it gives once, few, many or a size class.

NA,TRBJ2-2,TRBD2,TRBV24-1,TGTGCCACCAGTGATCCACGGACTAGCGCCGGGGAGCTGTTTTTT,CATSDPRTSAGELFF
NA,TRBJ2-7,NA,TRBV4-1,TGCGCCAGCAGCCATGCCGACCGGACCCGGAACGAGCAGTACTTC,CASSHADRTRNEQYF
once,TRBJ1-1,NA,TRBV5-1,TGCGCCAGCAGCTTGATCGAGCGAGGTCTTGAAGCTTTCTTT,CASSLIERGLEAFF
NA,TRBJ2-7,NA,TRBV7-2,TGTGCCAGCAGCTTTAGGGCCATTCCATTCTACGAGCAGTACTTC,CASSFRAIPFYEQYF
NA,TRBJ2-1,NA,TRBV28,TGTGCCAGCAGGAGCCAGTATGAGCAGTTCTTC,CASRSQYEQFF
NA,TRBJ2-2,NA,TRBV4-2,TGTGCCAGCAGCCCCGTTGGTGGCGGGGAGCTGTTTTTT,CASSPVGGGELFF
few,TRBJ1-5,NA,TRBV6-1,TGTGCCAGCAGCTATTCTCAGCCGGGTCAGCCCCAGCATTTT,CASSYSQPGQPQHF
NA,TRBJ1-2,NA,TRBV27,TGTGCCAGCAGTTTAGGAGTCTCCCCCCGGAATGGCTACACCTTC,CASSLGVSPRNGYTF
NA,TRBJ1-1,NA,TRBV7-2,TGTGCCAGCAGCTTTGCACTCCGATTGAACACTGAAGCTTTCTTT,CASSFALRLNTEAFF
NA,TRBJ1-5,NA,TRBV6-5,TGTGCCAGCAGTTATGCTGGGGGCAATCAGCCCCAGCATTTT,CASSYAGGNQPQHF